A single T cell receptor beta chain is shown here with its context. As yet, its antigen is unknown. These data are taken from a study of vaccination effects on CD4 cells after COVID-19. Study outcomes and limitations: Clones arising from infection and from vaccination showed marked clonal contraction late after vaccination.

Per the germline V gene, CDR1 is SGHAT and CDR2 is FQNNGV. There are 14 residues in the CDR3. The ends lost 5 bases at V and 5 bases at J; junction bases unmatched: 3. Profiled with immunoSEQ multiplex PCR; TCRdb holds only in-frame clones, not every one. The top ten hold 7% to 10% of the sample, which has approximately 25,000 clones, around 70% seen once. Antigen-specific CD4+ T cells were first expanded with viral peptide pools by the ViraFEST assay and only then sequenced. Once cultured for more than nine days, the cells underwent separation to obtain CD4+ T cells. Subjects were given two BNT162b2 or mRNA-1273 vaccine doses. In the vaccine recipients, nucleocapsid antibodies were negative and there was no prior SARS-CoV-2 infection. It was on days 3 and 7 that half the medium was replaced with IL-2 medium.

The receptor's source is a human donor who received a COVID-19 vaccine. The sample consisted of CD4+ T cells from PBMCs cultured with SARS-CoV-2 spike peptides, taken after COVID-19 vaccination. This chain uses TRBV11-2 with TRBJ2-4; 10 bases match TRBD2. The CDR3, as DNA: TGTGCCAGCAGCCCCCTAGCGGGAGAAAACATTCAGTACTTC. Translated, it gives CASSPLAGENIQYF.